The 32 T cell receptor beta chains reported below all come from one sample, sequenced in a study of blood T cell repertoires in COVID-19 (dated by TCRdb to about 2020). The library was obtained by the immunoSEQ multiplex PCR assay. TCRdb took over this immuneACCESS table, retaining in-frame rearrangements with V and J assigned. Such tables are incomplete; in checked studies, under half of the missing clones stem from an unresolved V gene, and the remainder is unexplained. This sample holds 300,000 to 400,000 clones; roughly 90% were observed only once. 7.1% of the sample is held by the ten biggest clonotypes. Sequenced: peripheral blood. The receptors originated from a woman aged 55-69 years with COVID-19, enrolled during active disease.

This clone was observed a handful of times. The chain uses TRBV7-9 and TRBJ2-7; 9 nucleotides match TRBD1. CDR1 SEHNR and CDR2 FQNEAQ come from the germline V gene (reference sequence). This CDR3 comprises 14 residues. The J segment lost 2 bases and the V segment lost 5 bases, leaving 4 bases of the junction unmatched. DNA for the CDR3: TGTGCCAGCAGCAAAGACAGGGGGGCCTACGAGCAGTACTTC. Its protein is CASSKDRGAYEQYF.

This clone turned up a few times. The V gene is TRBV19, the J gene TRBJ2-7; weak D call: TRBD1 (6 bases). This CDR3 comprises 14 residues. Trimming left V 5 bases short and J 7 bases short, with 18 bases between. Germline CDR1 and CDR2: LNHDA and SQIVND (reference sequence). CDR3 in DNA: TGTGCCAGTAGTGGCCAGGGGCCCGCGTGGGAGCAGTACTTC. Residues: CASSGQGPAWEQYF.

The J gene is TRBJ2-1, the V gene TRBV15; TRBD2 aligns across 16 bases. The junction had 9 bases not matched to a gene; V was cut back by 4 bases and J by 6 bases. CDR1 is LNHNV, CDR2 YYDKDF, per germline (reference sequence). CDR3 length: 18 amino acids. The CDR3 loop is CATSTSGLAGGPGNEQFF. The CDR3 bases are TGTGCCACCAGCACCTCGGGACTAGCGGGGGGGCCGGGCAATGAGCAGTTCTTC.

The rearrangement joins TRBV5-4 to TRBJ1-3, with TRBD1 matching 7 bases. The V gene's germline CDR1 is SGHNT and CDR2 YYREEE (reference sequence). The length of the CDR3 is 14 residues. V trimming: 5 bases; J trimming: 3 bases; junction bases outside the gene matches: 5. The CDR3 sequence: CASSYQGVGNTIYF. DNA of the CDR3: TGTGCCAGCAGTTATCAGGGGGTTGGAAACACCATATATTTT.

This chain joins TRBV11-3 and TRBJ1-4; 10 bases match TRBD1. After removal of 5 bases from V and 8 bases from J, the junction contained 8 bases not matched to a gene. CDR3 length: 15 residues. Germline V gives CDR1 SGHNT, CDR2 YENEEA. CDR3 loop: CASSPTGTGAEKLFF. CDR3 DNA sequence: TGTGCCAGCAGCCCGACTGGGACAGGGGCGGAAAAACTGTTTTTT.

V usage is TRBV30 and J usage is TRBJ1-3; D remains unclear. With 2 bases removed from V and 4 bases from J, the gap between germline ends came to 6 bases. There are 12 residues in the CDR3. CDR1 and CDR2 (germline): GTSNPN, SVGIG (reference sequence). The CDR3 DNA reads TGTGCCTGGAGTTCTAGGGGAAACACCATATATTTT. This translates into CAWSSRGNTIYF.

The DNA for the CDR3 is TGTGCCAGCAGTTTCGGAACCCGGGAACATACTTTCTACGAGCAGTACTTC. Encoded protein: CASSFGTREHTFYEQYF. The genes are TRBV6-2 or TRBV6-3 and TRBJ2-7; D might be TRBD2 (5 bases). The CDR3 consists of 17 residues. Per the germline V gene, CDR1 is MNHEY and CDR2 is SVGEGT. Trimming left V 4 bases short and J 3 bases short, with 22 bases between.

The genes are TRBV9 and TRBJ2-1; 7 bases map to TRBD1. The CDR3 covers 16 residues. The ends lost 0 bases at V and 9 bases at J; junction bases unmatched: 12. Germline loops: CDR1 SGDLS, CDR2 YYNGEE. Written as DNA, the CDR3 is TGTGCCAGCAGCGTAGACAGGGGTTTCGTCGTAAGTGAGCAGTTCTTC. Encoded protein: CASSVDRGFVVSEQFF.

This chain uses TRBV7-9 with TRBJ2-7; 8 nucleotides line up with TRBD1. This CDR3 has 13 residues. Unmatched junction bases numbered 5, after V lost 6 bases and J lost 4 bases. Germline CDR1 SEHNR, CDR2 FQNEAQ (reference sequence). CDR3 in amino acids: CASRTQGAYEQYF. CDR3 bases: TGTGCCAGCAGAACTCAGGGGGCTTACGAGCAGTACTTC.

In its sample, this clone was seen once. V is TRBV30 and J is TRBJ1-6; 10 positions match TRBD1. After removal of 4 bases from V and 0 bases from J, the junction contained 15 bases not matched to a gene. The CDR3 is 20 amino acids. Per the germline V gene, CDR1 is GTSNPN and CDR2 is SVGIG (reference sequence). Here the CDR3 reads CAWMDPVGTGVFSYNSPLHF. The CDR3, as DNA: TGTGCCTGGATGGATCCGGTGGGGACAGGGGTATTCTCCTATAATTCACCCCTCCACTTT.

On this clone: The same CDR3 can be traced to other DNA sequences in this sample. This chain connects TRBV28 to TRBJ2-7, with D perhaps matching TRBD1 (5 bases). Looked up from germline, CDR1 is MDHEN and CDR2 is SYDVKM. V lost 3 bases and J lost 4, with 7 bases in between. This CDR3 is built from 12 residues. This chain's CDR3 is CASSLQGYEQYF. In DNA, the CDR3 is TGTGCCAGCAGTTTGCAGGGATACGAGCAGTACTTC.

V usage is TRBV6-1 and J usage is TRBJ2-7, with 12 bases aligning to TRBD2. J gave up 4 bases and V 1 base, and 11 bases lay outside the gene matches. Germline CDR1 MNHNS, CDR2 SASEGT. The CDR3 has 18 amino acids. The CDR3 protein is CASSEGGTSGSLTYEQYF. Here the CDR3 DNA reads TGTGCCAGCAGTGAAGGGGGGACTAGCGGGTCCCTGACGTACGAGCAGTACTTC.

V and J are TRBV10-3 and TRBJ1-2, with D tentatively TRBD1 (6 bases). Germline assignment: CDR1 ENHRY and CDR2 SYGVKD. The CDR3 covers 13 residues. Between the trimmed V and J ends, which lost 6 bases and 4 bases, there was a span of 12 bases. DNA for the CDR3: TGTGCCATCAGCTCGACAGGCGTCTATGGCTACACCTTC. It encodes CAISSTGVYGYTF.

The chain has TRBV6-5 and TRBJ1-2, with TRBD1 matching 7 bases. The CDR3 has 14 amino acids. V lost 4 bases to trimming and J lost 5 bases; unmatched junction nucleotides: 7. Germline CDR1 MNHEY, CDR2 SVGAGI. The chain's CDR3 is CASSFVRGEYGYTF. The CDR3 DNA follows: TGTGCCAGCAGTTTCGTCAGGGGGGAATATGGCTACACCTTC.

The V and J genes are TRBV27 and TRBJ1-2; D is unresolved. Germline lookup yields CDR1 MNHEY and CDR2 SMNVEV (reference sequence). Trimming shortened V by 8 bases and J by 7 bases, and 14 bases separated the two germline ends. The CDR3 totals 12 residues. The CDR3 region is CASGLERGGYTF. The CDR3 nucleotides are TGTGCCAGCGGCCTAGAACGGGGTGGCTACACCTTC.

J is TRBJ2-3 and V is TRBV13, with 8 bases identical to TRBD2. From germline, CDR1 is PRHDT and CDR2 FYEKMQ (reference sequence). The V gene end was trimmed by 3 bases and the J gene end by 0 bases; junction bases not matched to a gene: 17. The CDR3 extends over 20 amino acids. The CDR3 DNA follows: TGTGCCAGCAGCTTGGGCGCCTGGGGGCTAGCGGGCACTAGCACAGATACGCAGTATTTT. The encoded protein is CASSLGAWGLAGTSTDTQYF. The full variable domain, with the rest looked up from reference TRBV13 and TRBJ2-3, is AAGVIQSPRHLIKEKRETATLKCYPIPRHDTVYWYQQGPGQDPQFLISFYEKMQSDKGSIPDRFSAQQFSDYHSELNMSSLELGDSALYFCASSLGAWGLAGTSTDTQYFGPGTRLTVL.

The chain recombines TRBV5-1 with TRBJ1-4; D remains unclear. The CDR3 spans 12 residues. CDR1 is SGHRS, CDR2 YFSETQ, per germline. V dropped 4 bases and J dropped 3 bases, with 4 bases sitting between them. The CDR3 protein is CASSLSNEKLFF. DNA of the CDR3: TGCGCCAGCAGCCTATCTAATGAAAAACTGTTTTTT.

This clone has only a few counts. J is TRBJ1-6 and V is TRBV11-2; D remains ambiguous. CDR3 size: 15 residues. CDR1 is SGHAT and CDR2 is FQNNGV in the germline V gene. Between the trimmed V and J ends, which lost 5 bases and 10 bases, there was a span of 18 bases. DNA for the CDR3: TGTGCCAGCAGCCCACCACGGACTTTAAACTCACCCCTCCACTTT. Protein sequence: CASSPPRTLNSPLHF.

The rearrangement links TRBV5-1 to TRBJ1-2; D perhaps matches TRBD1 (6 bases). This CDR3 is built from 14 residues. The ends were cut back, 5 bases at V and 7 bases at J, with 18 bases in the middle. The germline V gene has CDR1 SGHRS and CDR2 YFSETQ. This chain's CDR3 is CASRLTPGERGYTF. The CDR3 nucleotides are TGCGCCAGCAGGCTAACCCCAGGGGAACGTGGCTACACCTTC.

The CDR3 loop reads CASTPTGTEAFF. Here the CDR3 DNA reads TGTGCCAGCACCCCCACAGGCACTGAAGCTTTCTTT. The genes are TRBV7-9 and TRBJ1-1, with D tentatively TRBD1 (5 bases). Germline-derived CDR1 and CDR2 are SEHNR and FQNEAQ (reference sequence). The CDR3 is 12 amino acids. V was shortened by 7 bases and J by 4 bases, with 10 bases between the two germline ends. Variable domain in full (rest from reference TRBV7-9 and TRBJ1-1): DTGVSQNPRHKITKRGQNVTFRCDPISEHNRLYWYRQTLGQGPEFLTYFQNEAQLEKSRLLSDRFSAERPKGSFSTLEIQRTEQGDSAMYLCASTPTGTEAFFGQGTRLTVV.

The chain has TRBV5-3 and TRBJ2-7, with D maybe TRBD1 (9 bases). TRBV5-3 is given ORF status, its function remaining uncertain. CDR3 size: 16 residues. Trimming took 9 bases from V and 4 from J, leaving 26 bases between them. The CDR3 protein is CATTGTGKRGFYEQYF. The DNA for the CDR3 is TGTGCCACAACCGGGACAGGGAAGCGGGGGTTTTACGAGCAGTACTTC.

CDR3 in amino acids: CASSFVHKETQYF. As DNA, the CDR3 is TGTGCCAGCAGCTTTGTCCACAAAGAGACCCAGTACTTC. The genes are TRBV7-2 and TRBJ2-5, with D uncertain. Germline V lookup: CDR1 SGHTA, CDR2 FQGNSA. V was cut by 3 bases and J by 3 bases, with 8 bases left in between. The CDR3 loop spans 13 amino acids.

The J gene is TRBJ1-5, the V gene TRBV30; TRBD1 aligns across 9 bases. The CDR3 spans 14 residues. The germline V gene encodes CDR1 GTSNPN and CDR2 SVGIG (reference sequence). V was clipped by 4 bases and J by 4 bases; unmatched bases: 5. CDR3 protein: CAWTRDRVNQPQHF. CDR3 coding DNA: TGTGCCTGGACCAGGGACAGGGTGAATCAGCCCCAGCATTTT.

The rearrangement links TRBV7-2 to TRBJ1-2, with 9 bases aligning to TRBD1. The junction had 2 bases not matched to a gene; V was cut back by 1 base and J by 2 bases. Germline loops: CDR1 SGHTA, CDR2 FQGNSA. CDR3 length: 15 amino acids. CDR3 sequence: CASSLGQGENYGYTF. As DNA, the CDR3 is TGTGCCAGCAGCTTAGGACAGGGGGAGAACTATGGCTACACCTTC.

V gene TRBV19 combines with J gene TRBJ1-2; TRBD1 matches at 8 bases. V shed 7 bases, J shed 2 bases, and the junction held 9 bases outside the gene matches. CDR1 is LNHDA and CDR2 is SQIVND in the germline V gene (reference sequence). CDR3 length: 15 amino acids. In nucleotides, the CDR3 is TGTGCCAGTATTCGAAGGACAGGGTCGAACTATGGCTACACCTTC. This codes for CASIRRTGSNYGYTF.

This clone was found once. This chain uses TRBV9 with TRBJ2-2; the D gene is possibly TRBD1 (6 bases). The CDR3 extends over 16 amino acids. Germline CDR1 is SGDLS and CDR2 is YYNGEE. Trimming pared 3 bases from V and 1 base from J, leaving 13 bases between. CDR3 loop: CASSAHYRVNTGELFF. CDR3 DNA sequence: TGTGCCAGCAGCGCCCACTACAGGGTGAACACCGGGGAGCTGTTTTTT.

The J gene is TRBJ2-3, the V gene TRBV3-1 (or the pseudogene TRBV3-2), with D uncertain. The V gene's germline CDR1 is LGHDT and CDR2 YNNKEL (reference sequence). The V and J ends lost 1 base and 0 bases respectively, with 8 bases between them. The CDR3 contains 15 residues. In nucleotides, the CDR3 is TGTGCCAGCAGCCAAGTTTATATCAGCACAGATACGCAGTATTTT. The encoded protein is CASSQVYISTDTQYF.

The V and J genes are TRBV25-1 and TRBJ1-3; possible D gene TRBD1, 5 bases. Germline V lookup: CDR1 MGHDK, CDR2 SYGVNS. The CDR3 totals 13 residues. The V gene lost 4 bases and the J gene lost 2 bases, with 6 bases spanning the gap. CDR3 in amino acids: CASSARAGNTIYF. The CDR3 DNA follows: TGTGCCAGCAGTGCCAGGGCTGGAAACACCATATATTTT. The full variable domain, with the rest looked up from reference TRBV25-1 and TRBJ1-3, is EADIYQTPRYLVIGTGKKITLECSQTMGHDKMYWYQQDPGMELHLIHYSYGVNSTEKGDLSSESTVSRIRTEHFPLTLESARPSHTSQYLCASSARAGNTIYFGEGSWLTVV.

The genes are TRBV6-6 and TRBJ1-5; TRBD1 matches at 7 bases. This CDR3 comprises 19 residues. The junction had 17 bases not matched to a gene; V was cut back by 5 bases and J by 1 base. Germline CDR1 is MNHNY and CDR2 is SVGAGI (reference sequence). Here the CDR3 reads CASSQGGGSVRGSNQPQHF. The DNA of the CDR3 is TGTGCCAGCAGTCAGGGGGGGGGCAGTGTGCGGGGCAGCAATCAGCCCCAGCATTTT.

This CDR3 reads CASSPQGGIEQFF. As DNA, the CDR3 is TGTGCCAGCAGCCCACAGGGGGGTATTGAGCAGTTCTTC. The chain is built from TRBV13 and TRBJ2-1; 8 bases agree with TRBD1. The trim removed 5 bases at V and 9 bases at J, leaving 6 bases unmatched. Germline V gene data show CDR1 as PRHDT and CDR2 as FYEKMQ (reference sequence). There are 13 residues in the CDR3.

J is TRBJ1-2 and V is TRBV6-5; D uncertain. Germline CDR1 and CDR2: MNHEY and SVGAGI. This CDR3 spans 14 amino acids. The V end lost 2 bases, the J end lost 7 bases, and 14 bases lay between the germline ends. The CDR3 nucleotides read TGTGCCAGCAGTTACGAGGGAGCCCTCGCTGGCTACACCTTC. It specifies CASSYEGALAGYTF.

This rearrangement joins TRBV5-4 to TRBJ1-1; D gene unclear. Trimming took off 6 bases at V and 6 bases at J, with 15 bases between the two ends. In germline, CDR1 is SGHNT, CDR2 YYREEE (reference sequence). The CDR3 length is 13 residues. The CDR3 spells CASTPYGGSEAFF. CDR3 nucleotide sequence: TGTGCCAGCACCCCTTACGGAGGTTCTGAAGCTTTCTTT. The whole variable domain, filled in from reference TRBV5-4 and TRBJ1-1, reads ETGVTQSPTHLIKTRGQQVTLRCSSQSGHNTVSWYQQALGQGPQFIFQYYREEENGRGNFPPRFSGLQFPNYSSELNVNALELDDSALYLCASTPYGGSEAFFGQGTRLTVV.